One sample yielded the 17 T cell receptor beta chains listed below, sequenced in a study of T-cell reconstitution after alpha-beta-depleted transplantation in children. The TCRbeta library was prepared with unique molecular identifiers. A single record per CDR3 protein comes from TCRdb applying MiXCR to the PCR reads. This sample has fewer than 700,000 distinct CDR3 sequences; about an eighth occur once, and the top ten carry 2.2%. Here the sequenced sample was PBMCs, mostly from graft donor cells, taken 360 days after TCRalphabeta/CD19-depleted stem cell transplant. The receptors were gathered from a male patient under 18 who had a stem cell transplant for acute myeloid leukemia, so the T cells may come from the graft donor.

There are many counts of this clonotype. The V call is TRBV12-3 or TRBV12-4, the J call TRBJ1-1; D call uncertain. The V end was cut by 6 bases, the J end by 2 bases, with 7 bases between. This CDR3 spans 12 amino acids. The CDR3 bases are TGTGCCAGCAGCAAGATCAACACTGAAGCTTTCTTT. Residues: CASSKINTEAFF.

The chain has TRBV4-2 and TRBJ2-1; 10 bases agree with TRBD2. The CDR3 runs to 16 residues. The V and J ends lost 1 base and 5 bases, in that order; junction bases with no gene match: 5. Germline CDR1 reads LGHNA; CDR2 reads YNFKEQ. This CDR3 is CASSQVRLAGDNEQFF. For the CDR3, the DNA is TGTGCCAGCAGCCAAGTCCGTCTAGCGGGAGACAATGAGCAGTTCTTC.

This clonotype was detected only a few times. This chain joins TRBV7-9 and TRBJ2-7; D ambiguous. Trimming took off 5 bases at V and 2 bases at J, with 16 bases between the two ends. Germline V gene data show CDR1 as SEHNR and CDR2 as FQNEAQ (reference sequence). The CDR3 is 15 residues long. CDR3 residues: CASSRVWGLPYEQYF. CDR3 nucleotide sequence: TGTGCCAGCAGCCGTGTTTGGGGTCTTCCCTACGAGCAGTACTTC.

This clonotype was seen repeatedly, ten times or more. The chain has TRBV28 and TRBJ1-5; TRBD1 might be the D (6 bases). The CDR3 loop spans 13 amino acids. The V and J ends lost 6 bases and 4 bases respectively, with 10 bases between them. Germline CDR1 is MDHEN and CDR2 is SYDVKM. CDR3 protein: CASRTGLNQPQHF. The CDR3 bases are TGTGCCAGCAGGACAGGCCTGAATCAGCCCCAGCATTTT.

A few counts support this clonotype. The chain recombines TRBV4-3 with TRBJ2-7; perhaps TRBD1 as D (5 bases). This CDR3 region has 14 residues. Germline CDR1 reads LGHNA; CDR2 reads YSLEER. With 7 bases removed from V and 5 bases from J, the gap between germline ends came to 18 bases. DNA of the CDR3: TGCGCCAGCATAAGAAGGGGTATTCGCCACGAGCAGTACTTC. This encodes CASIRRGIRHEQYF.

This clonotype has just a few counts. CDR3 DNA sequence: TGTGCCAGCAGTTTCCGGGGGCACGCTGAAGCTTTCTTT. Its translation: CASSFRGHAEAFF. The J gene is TRBJ1-1, the V gene TRBV28; tentatively, D is TRBD1 (6 bases). Germline CDR1 MDHEN, CDR2 SYDVKM. With 3 bases removed from V and 6 bases from J, the gap between germline ends came to 11 bases. The CDR3 runs to 13 residues.

CDR3 region: CASSKLTGPERPRYEQFF. In nucleotides, the CDR3 is TGTGCCAGCAGCAAACTGACAGGGCCGGAGCGCCCCCGGTATGAGCAGTTCTTC. V is TRBV13 and J is TRBJ2-1; 7 nucleotides align to TRBD1. This CDR3 is 18 amino acids long. V was clipped by 5 bases and J by 8 bases; unmatched bases: 21. Germline loops: CDR1 PRHDT, CDR2 FYEKMQ (reference sequence).

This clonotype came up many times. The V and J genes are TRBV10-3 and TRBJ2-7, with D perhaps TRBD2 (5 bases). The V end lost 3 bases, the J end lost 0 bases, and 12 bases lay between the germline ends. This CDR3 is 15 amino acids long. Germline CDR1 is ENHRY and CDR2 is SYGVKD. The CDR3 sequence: CAISDPGLISYEQYF. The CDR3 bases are TGTGCCATCAGTGACCCCGGACTTATCTCCTACGAGCAGTACTTC.

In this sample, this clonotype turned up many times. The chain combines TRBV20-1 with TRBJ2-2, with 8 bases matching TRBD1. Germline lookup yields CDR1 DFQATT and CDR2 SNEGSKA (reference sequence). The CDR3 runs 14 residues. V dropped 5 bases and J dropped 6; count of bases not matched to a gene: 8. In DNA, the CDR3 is TGCAGTGCTTTAGACAGGGGAGCTGCCGGGGAGCTGTTTTTT. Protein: CSALDRGAAGELFF.

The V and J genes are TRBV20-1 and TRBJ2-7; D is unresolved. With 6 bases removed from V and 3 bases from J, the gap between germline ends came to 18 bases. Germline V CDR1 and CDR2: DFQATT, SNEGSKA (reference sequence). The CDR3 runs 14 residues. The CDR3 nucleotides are TGCAGTGCCCGATCCGGAGTCCACGACTACGAGCAGTACTTC. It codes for CSARSGVHDYEQYF.

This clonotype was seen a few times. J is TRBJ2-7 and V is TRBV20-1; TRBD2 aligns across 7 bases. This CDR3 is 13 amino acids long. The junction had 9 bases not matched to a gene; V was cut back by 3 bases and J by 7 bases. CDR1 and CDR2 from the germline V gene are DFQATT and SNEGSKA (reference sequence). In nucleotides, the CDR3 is TGCAGTGCTAGGGCTAGCGGCCCGGGTGAGCAGTACTTC. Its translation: CSARASGPGEQYF.

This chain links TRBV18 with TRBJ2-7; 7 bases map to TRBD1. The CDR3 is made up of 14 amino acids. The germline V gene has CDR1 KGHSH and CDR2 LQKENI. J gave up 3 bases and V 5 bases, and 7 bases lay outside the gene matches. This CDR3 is CASSATGPDYEQYF. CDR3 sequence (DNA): TGTGCCAGCTCAGCGACAGGGCCCGACTACGAGCAGTACTTC.

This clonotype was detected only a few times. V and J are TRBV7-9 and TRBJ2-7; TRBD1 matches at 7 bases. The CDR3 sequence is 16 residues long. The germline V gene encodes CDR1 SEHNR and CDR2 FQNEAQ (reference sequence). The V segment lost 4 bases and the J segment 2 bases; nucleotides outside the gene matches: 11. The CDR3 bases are TGTGCCAGCAGCTCCCTAGACAGGGTTGTACCCTACGAGCAGTACTTC. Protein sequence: CASSSLDRVVPYEQYF.

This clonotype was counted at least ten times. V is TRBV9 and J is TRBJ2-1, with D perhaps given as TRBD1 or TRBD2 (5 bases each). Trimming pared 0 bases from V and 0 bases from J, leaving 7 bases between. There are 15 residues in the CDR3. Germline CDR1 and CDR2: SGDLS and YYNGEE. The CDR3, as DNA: TGTGCCAGCAGCGTAGGGGGGAACTCCTACAATGAGCAGTTCTTC. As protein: CASSVGGNSYNEQFF.

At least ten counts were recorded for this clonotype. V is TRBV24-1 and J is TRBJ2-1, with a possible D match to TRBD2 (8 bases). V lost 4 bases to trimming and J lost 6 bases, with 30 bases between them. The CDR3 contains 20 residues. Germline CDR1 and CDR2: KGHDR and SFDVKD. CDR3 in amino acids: CATSDALAGWGSGTVNEQFF. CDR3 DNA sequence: TGTGCCACCAGTGACGCCCTTGCCGGGTGGGGTAGCGGGACAGTCAATGAGCAGTTCTTC.

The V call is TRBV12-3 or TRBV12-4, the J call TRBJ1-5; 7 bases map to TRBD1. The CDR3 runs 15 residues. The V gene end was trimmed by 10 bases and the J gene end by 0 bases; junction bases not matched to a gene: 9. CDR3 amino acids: CAINRGGPSNQPQHF. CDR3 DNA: TGTGCCATCAACCGAGGGGGCCCTAGCAATCAGCCCCAGCATTTT.

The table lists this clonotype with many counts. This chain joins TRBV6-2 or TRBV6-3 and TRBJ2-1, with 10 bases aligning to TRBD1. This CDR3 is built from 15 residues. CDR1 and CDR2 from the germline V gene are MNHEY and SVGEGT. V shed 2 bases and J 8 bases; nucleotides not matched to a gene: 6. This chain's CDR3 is CASSYGTGVSDEQFF. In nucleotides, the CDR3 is TGTGCCAGCAGTTACGGGACAGGGGTAAGCGATGAGCAGTTCTTC.